This T cell receptor beta chain was observed in a study of vaccination and CD4 T cells after COVID-19. Findings of the study overall: Convalescent patients' median share of reactive clones seen only post-vaccination was around 86%.

Once obtained from cultured CD4+ T cells, the DNA was sequenced using the Oncomine TCR Beta short-read assay. TCRdb re-called the PCR reads through MiXCR, storing one row per CDR3 protein. Of some 18,000 distinct CDR3 sequences listed, roughly 50% are singletons. Treatment indicated: roughly 11-day PBMC culture with coronavirus spike peptide pools or control peptides (ViraFEST assay). T cells were expanded with peptide pools, and expanded clonotypes were identified by TCR sequencing. Details on this clonotype: Its antigen is still unknown.

From germline, CDR1 is DFQATT and CDR2 SNEGSKA (reference sequence). This CDR3 spans 13 amino acids. Trimming took 5 bases from V and 1 from J, leaving 9 bases between them. Specimen: CD4+ T cells from blood, cultured in vitro, collected before SARS-CoV-2 vaccination. This chain connects TRBV20-1 to TRBJ2-4; perhaps TRBD2 as D (6 bases). This receptor was obtained from a human donor who had recovered from COVID-19. The CDR3 nucleotides are TGCAGTGCTTGGGGGAGGGCCAAAAACATTCAGTACTTC. Its protein product is CSAWGRAKNIQYF.